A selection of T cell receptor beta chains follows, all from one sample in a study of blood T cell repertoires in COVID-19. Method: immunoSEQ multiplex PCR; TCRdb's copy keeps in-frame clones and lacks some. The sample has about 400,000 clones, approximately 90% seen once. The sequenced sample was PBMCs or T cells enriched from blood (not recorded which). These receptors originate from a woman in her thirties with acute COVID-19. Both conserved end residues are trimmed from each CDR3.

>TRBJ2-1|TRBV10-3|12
ATTGGGLHNEQF
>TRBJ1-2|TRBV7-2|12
ASSFGQGEYGYT
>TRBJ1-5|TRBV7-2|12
ASSPISGNQPQH
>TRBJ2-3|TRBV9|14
ASSVGDGGAKDTQY
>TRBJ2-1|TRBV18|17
ASSPKLGLAGAGFGEQF
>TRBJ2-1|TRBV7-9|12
ASSTGTGFNEQF
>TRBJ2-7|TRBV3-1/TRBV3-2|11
ASSVGGGYEQY
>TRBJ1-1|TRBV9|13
ASSGKQGRNTEAF
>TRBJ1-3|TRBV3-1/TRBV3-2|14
ASSQPTGGWLNTIY
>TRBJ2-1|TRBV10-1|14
ASSQRGSGDINEQF
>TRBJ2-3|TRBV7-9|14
ASSYDQGRGADTQY
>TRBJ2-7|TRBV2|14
ASRAPMGVGSNEQY
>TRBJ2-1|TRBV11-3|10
ASSSRGNEQF
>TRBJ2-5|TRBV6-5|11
ASTRDSQETQY
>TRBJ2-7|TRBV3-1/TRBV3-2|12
ASSQGARPLEQY
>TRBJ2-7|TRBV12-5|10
ASGLPLFEQY
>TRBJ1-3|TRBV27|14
ASSTRQGESGNTIY
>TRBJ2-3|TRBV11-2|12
ASSWTSGGDTQY
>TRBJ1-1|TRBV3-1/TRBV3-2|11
ASSSTRNTEAF
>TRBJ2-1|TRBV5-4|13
ASSIDPGQYNEQF
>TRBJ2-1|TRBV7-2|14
ASSLTSRDSYNEQF
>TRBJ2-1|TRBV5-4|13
ASSSPGQGVNEQF
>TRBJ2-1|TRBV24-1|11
ATSDWGENEQF
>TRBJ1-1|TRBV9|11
ASSVIVGTGAF
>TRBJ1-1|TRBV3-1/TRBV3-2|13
ASSQTSGKNTEAF